This T cell receptor beta chain was sequenced for a study of T cells after yellow fever vaccination (dated by TCRdb to between 2017 and 2020). A note on the overall study: Using CD3, CD45RA, CCR7 and CD95 staining, memory subsets (EM, EMRA, CM and Tscm) were sorted on a BD FACS Aria III. Libraries from fractions with low cell numbers were prepared with the SMART-Seq v4 Ultra Low Input RNA kit. To follow T-cell clones before and after primary and booster YFV17D yellow fever vaccination, bulk TCR alpha and beta repertoires were sequenced over time. The cohort comprised two healthy male donors, one aged 18 to 29 and one aged 30 to 40 years. Blood was collected at multiple timepoints before and after primary and secondary immunization, and bulk PBMC replicates and cell subsets were isolated. Sorting of memory subsets took place on days 0, 15 and 45 and at 18 months after primary vaccination, as well as on days 0, 15 and 45 after the 30-year booster.

Interpreted using the paper, the treatment or condition label stands for: live attenuated yellow fever vaccine strain. PBMCs were isolated from peripheral blood using a standard Ficoll-Paque protocol. RNA from sorted memory subsets was extracted with the RNeasy Micro Kit. Points the paper makes about the study in general: A small fraction of clonotypes showed up in both the CD4 and CD8 compartments, probably as a result of convergent recombination. Because the study included only a couple of donors, the extent to which the findings can be generalized is limited. On day 0, almost all vaccine-responding clonotypes were found to be below detection in the sorted memory subsets. After the booster, most clones that had expanded after primary vaccination were detected again (about 97% of CD4 and 88% of CD8), suggesting broad maintenance of memory. The secondary T-cell response was weaker than the primary response but faster, peaking on day 5 instead of day 15. Computational filtering was required because FACS-sorted repertoires could contain abundant contaminating clonotypes from the bulk population.

After removal of 0 bases from V and 7 bases from J, the junction retains 5 bases not matched to a gene. Inclusive of the bounding cysteine and phenylalanine, the CDR3 is 14 residues long. Only the CDR3 part of the read is kept: 42 bases, read in frame from the first base. CDR1 and CDR2 are read off the germline V gene as SGHRS and YFSETQ. TCR cDNA was made using 5'RACE template switching, a step that added a universal primer site and unique molecular identifiers. Priming of cDNA synthesis was performed from both the TCR alpha and TCR beta constant segments. Two PCR steps were used to amplify libraries, with sample barcodes and sequencing adapters being added in the second step. Sequencing of the libraries was done on either Illumina HiSeq 2500 (2x100 bp) or NovaSeq (2x150 bp). The original pipeline was this. Demultiplexing of reads and collapsing into UMI consensus sequences were performed with MIGEC, and V(D)J alignment was carried out with MiXCR. Vaccine-responding clonotypes were defined with edgeR using replicate PBMC samples, requiring FDR below 0.01 and a log2 fold change above 5 up to day 15. Bulk clonotypes were assigned CD4 or CD8 identity according to which sequenced CD4 or CD8 repertoire held them at higher abundance. Clonotype frequencies in memory subsets were weighted by FACS-sorted cell numbers to estimate each clone's distribution across memory phenotypes. Through fastp at Q25 and MiXCR, TCRdb rebuilt clones from the public reads, retaining in-frame beta chains. Each record represents a unique CDR3 protein, reported with the most common genes and DNA among its rows. In this record, the V and J calls reflect TCRdb's handling and not the investigators' own analysis. This sample comprises around 25,000 distinct CDR3 sequences, roughly 3.4% of them detected only once. The ten largest account for approximately 0.94% of the sample.

This clonotype was counted at least ten times. Per-nucleotide qualities are absent, and no much larger clonotype sits a single base away. The sequence was obtained from a man aged 18 to 35 who received the YFV17D yellow fever vaccine. The rearrangement joined TRBV5-1 to TRBJ2-3; the junction holds 7 bases that match TRBD1. Specimen: PBMCs, either bulk or a sorted T-cell subset (CD4+, CD8+, memory, or dextramer-sorted; not recorded which), collected about 41 days after the first yellow fever vaccination. The CDR3 region has the sequence CASSLVQGTNTQYF. The DNA is TGCGCCAGCAGCTTGGTACAGGGGACAAATACGCAGTATTTT.